This TCR beta chain was recovered during a study of blood T cell repertoires in COVID-19. Whole-study context: Acute and convalescent COVID-19 samples came from the United States, Italy and Spain. T cells, B-cell-depleted T cells, or PBMCs supplied cDNA or gDNA.

Here immunoSEQ multiplex PCR was the method, and the copy in TCRdb shows in-frame clones only, minus some. The sample yields about 420,000 clones, 70% to 90% seen once. Trimming removed 5 bases at V and 4 bases at J, with 12 bases between. The length of the CDR3 is 15 residues. CDR1 and CDR2 (germline): LNHDA, SQIVND (reference sequence). Sequenced material: peripheral blood. This receptor was taken from a man younger than 35 with COVID-19, enrolled during active disease. The rearrangement uses TRBV19 and TRBJ2-6; maybe TRBD1 (7 bases). The DNA of the CDR3 is TGTGCCAGTAGTTCCCAGGGGGGAGGGGCCAACGTCCTGACTTTC. Protein product: CASSSQGGGANVLTF.